The clone carrying this T cell receptor beta chain was seen only a few times. Its target is unknown. In the same sample, other DNA sequences code for this CDR3. Via CD45RO/CCR7/CD25/CD127/CD95/CD27, cells of the CD4+ naive, central memory, regulatory and stem cell-like memory subsets were sorted. The data are from a study of beta chain features in type 1 diabetes. For the study at large: The study examined 90 million to 130 million sorted cells across all samples.

The study reverse transcribed the entire isolated RNA, so it sequenced expressed TCRB transcripts. Assay used: immunoSEQ multiplex PCR; TCRdb lists only in-frame clones, some missing. The table includes tens of thousands of clones, less than 55% detected once. The study, taken as a whole, reports: Researchers report that Type 1 diabetes patients had moderately but significantly shorter TCRB CDR3s across all four CD4+ subsets. These data did not resolve whether HLA type affects TCRB rearrangement. In comparison with healthy donors, patients had naive, central memory and Treg TCRB repertoires that appeared more similar.

Germline V CDR1 and CDR2: SGHRS, YFSETQ. This CDR3 comprises 15 residues. V was pared by 3 bases and J by 7 bases, with 6 bases of the junction left unmatched. The TCR was taken from a man aged 25 to 45 with type 1 diabetes. What was sequenced was Tregs from blood. The genes are TRBV5-1 and TRBJ1-6; 8 positions agree with TRBD1. The CDR3 nucleotides read TGCGCCAGCAGCTATGGACAGGGATTGAATTCACCCCTCCACTTT. It translates to CASSYGQGLNSPLHF.